This entry features one TCR beta chain sequence. Its antigen is unknown. This sample stems from a study of cytomegalovirus exposure and HLA in healthy donors. The study's findings and limits: Many donors shared some public TCRs, even though most TCR sequences were rare.

Amplification used 60 Vbeta primers and 13 Jbeta primers. The repertoire was sequenced with immunoSEQ multiplex PCR; TCRdb's copy has only in-frame clones and lacks some. This table holds 150,000 to 200,000 clones, 80% to 90% found once. The sequence derives from a male donor in good health and CMV-seronegative. The sequenced sample was PBMCs.

The CDR3 sequence is CASSLEQPTDTQYF. DNA for the CDR3: TGCGCCAGCAGCTTGGAACAGCCCACAGATACGCAGTATTTT. This rearrangement joins TRBV5-1 to TRBJ2-3; D call uncertain. The germline CDR1 and CDR2 sequences are SGHRS and YFSETQ. V lost 0 bases and J 2 bases, leaving 7 bases between the germline ends. The length of the CDR3 is 14 residues.